The entry below gives a single T cell receptor (beta chain) sequence along with its context. TCRdb's copy holds only in-frame clones and misses some; the assay was immunoSEQ multiplex PCR. The data contain about 100,000 clones, about nine tenths of them seen just once; the ten biggest clones take up over 2%. This entry comes from a study of blood T cell repertoires in COVID-19. Study summary: Spain, Italy and the United States supplied samples that represented acute and convalescent COVID-19.

Sample: peripheral blood. This clonotype originated in a man in his forties or fifties with active COVID-19.

CDR3 amino acids: CASSLGGSGRGETQYF. Here the CDR3 DNA reads TGTGCCAGCAGCTTGGGTGGTAGCGGGAGAGGGGAGACCCAGTACTTC. The J gene is TRBJ2-5, the V gene TRBV5-4, with 9 bases aligning to TRBD2. CDR3 length equals 16 residues. CDR1 and CDR2 (germline): SGHNT, YYREEE (reference sequence). V shed 0 bases and J 5 bases; nucleotides not matched to a gene: 8.